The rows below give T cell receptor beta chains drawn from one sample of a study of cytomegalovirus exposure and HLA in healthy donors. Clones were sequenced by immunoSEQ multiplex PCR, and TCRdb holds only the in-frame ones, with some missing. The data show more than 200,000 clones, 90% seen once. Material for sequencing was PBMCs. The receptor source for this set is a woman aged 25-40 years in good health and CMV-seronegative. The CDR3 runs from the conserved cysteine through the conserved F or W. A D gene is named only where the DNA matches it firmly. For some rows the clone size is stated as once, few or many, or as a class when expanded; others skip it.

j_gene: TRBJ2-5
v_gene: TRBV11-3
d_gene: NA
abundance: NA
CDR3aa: CASSREKETQYF
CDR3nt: TGTGCCAGCAGCCGAGAAAAAGAGACCCAGTACTTC

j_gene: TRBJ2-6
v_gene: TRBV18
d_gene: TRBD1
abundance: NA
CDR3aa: CASSPTSTGGTGANVLTF
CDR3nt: TGTGCCAGCTCACCAACCTCGACAGGGGGGACTGGGGCCAACGTCCTGACTTTC

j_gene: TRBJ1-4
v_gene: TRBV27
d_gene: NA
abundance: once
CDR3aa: CASSSELGLANEKLFF
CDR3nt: TGTGCCAGCAGTTCTGAGTTAGGTCTAGCTAATGAAAAACTGTTTTTT

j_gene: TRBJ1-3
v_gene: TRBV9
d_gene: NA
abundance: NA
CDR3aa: CASSVDGTSGNTIYF
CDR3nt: TGTGCCAGCAGCGTCGACGGAACCTCTGGAAACACCATATATTTT

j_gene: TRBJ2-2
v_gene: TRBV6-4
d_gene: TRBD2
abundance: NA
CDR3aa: CARDAGLGLAGDPSGELFF
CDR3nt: TGTGCCAGGGACGCAGGGTTGGGACTAGCGGGAGATCCCTCCGGGGAGCTGTTTTTT

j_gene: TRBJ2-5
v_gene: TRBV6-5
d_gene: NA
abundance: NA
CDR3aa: CASSYSGREETQYF
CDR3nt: TGTGCCAGCAGTTACTCGGGCAGGGAGGAGACCCAGTACTTC

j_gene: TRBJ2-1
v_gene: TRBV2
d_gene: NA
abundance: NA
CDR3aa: CASSLQGETYNEQFF
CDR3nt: TGTGCCAGCAGTTTACAGGGAGAAACCTACAATGAGCAGTTCTTC

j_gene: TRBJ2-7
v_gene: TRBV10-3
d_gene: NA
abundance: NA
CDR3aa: CAISTPGGYEQYF
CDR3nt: TGTGCCATCAGTACCCCCGGCGGCTACGAGCAGTACTTC

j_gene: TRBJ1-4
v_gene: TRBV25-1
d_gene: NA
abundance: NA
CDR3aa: CASRLTEKLFF
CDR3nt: TGTGCCAGCAGGTTGACTGAAAAACTGTTTTTT

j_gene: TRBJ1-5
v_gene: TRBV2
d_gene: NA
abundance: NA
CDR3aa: CASSDQAGRNQPQHF
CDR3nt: TGTGCCAGCAGTGACCAGGCAGGGAGGAATCAGCCCCAGCATTTT

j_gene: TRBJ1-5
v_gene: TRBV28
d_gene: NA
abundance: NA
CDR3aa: CASNPEYQPQHF
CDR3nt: TGTGCCAGCAACCCAGAATATCAGCCCCAGCATTTT

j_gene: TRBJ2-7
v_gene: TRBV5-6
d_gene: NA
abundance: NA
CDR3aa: CASSFGQGSYEQYF
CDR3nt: TGTGCCAGCAGCTTTGGGCAGGGGAGCTACGAGCAGTACTTC

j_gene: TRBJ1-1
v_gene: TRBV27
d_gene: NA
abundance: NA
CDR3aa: CASSLSWNNRAFF
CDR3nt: TGTGCCAGCAGTTTATCGTGGAACAATCGAGCTTTCTTT

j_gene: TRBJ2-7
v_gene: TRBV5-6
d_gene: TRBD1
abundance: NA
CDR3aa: CASGTGDRSSYEQYF
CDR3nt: TGTGCCAGCGGAACAGGGGACCGGAGCTCCTACGAGCAGTACTTC

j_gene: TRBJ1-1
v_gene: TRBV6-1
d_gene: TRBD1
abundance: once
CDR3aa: CAGWTSATGASEAFF
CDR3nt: TGTGCCGGATGGACCTCCGCGACAGGGGCGAGTGAAGCTTTCTTT

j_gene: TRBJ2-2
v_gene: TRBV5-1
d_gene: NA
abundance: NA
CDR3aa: CASSLEGGELFF
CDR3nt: TGCGCCAGCAGCTTGGAGGGAGGGGAGCTGTTTTTT

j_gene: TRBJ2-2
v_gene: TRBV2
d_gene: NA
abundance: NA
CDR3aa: CTSSEAYSRANTGELFF
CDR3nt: TGTACCAGCAGTGAAGCATACAGCCGGGCGAACACCGGGGAGCTGTTTTTT

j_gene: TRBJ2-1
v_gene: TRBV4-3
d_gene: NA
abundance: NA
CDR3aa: CASSRYNEQFF
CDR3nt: TGCGCCAGCAGTCGGTACAATGAGCAGTTCTTC